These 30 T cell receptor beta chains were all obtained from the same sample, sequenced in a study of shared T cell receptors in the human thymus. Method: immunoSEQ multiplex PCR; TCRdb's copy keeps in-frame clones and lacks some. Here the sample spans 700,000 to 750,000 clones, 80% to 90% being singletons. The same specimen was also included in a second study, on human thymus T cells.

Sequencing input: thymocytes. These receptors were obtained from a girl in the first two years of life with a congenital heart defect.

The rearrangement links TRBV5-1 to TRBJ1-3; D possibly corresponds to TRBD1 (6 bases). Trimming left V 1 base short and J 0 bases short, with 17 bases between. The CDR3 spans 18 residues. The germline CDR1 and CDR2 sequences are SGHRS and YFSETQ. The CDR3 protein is CASSLFPRGLSSGNTIYF. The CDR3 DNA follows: TGCGCCAGCAGCTTGTTCCCCAGGGGCCTTAGCTCTGGAAACACCATATATTTT. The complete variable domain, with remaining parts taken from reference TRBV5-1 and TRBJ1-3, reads KAGVTQTPRYLIKTRGQQVTLSCSPISGHRSVSWYQQTPGQGLQFLFEYFSETQRNKGNFPGRFSGRQFSNSRSEMNVSTLELGDSALYLCASSLFPRGLSSGNTIYFGEGSWLTVV.

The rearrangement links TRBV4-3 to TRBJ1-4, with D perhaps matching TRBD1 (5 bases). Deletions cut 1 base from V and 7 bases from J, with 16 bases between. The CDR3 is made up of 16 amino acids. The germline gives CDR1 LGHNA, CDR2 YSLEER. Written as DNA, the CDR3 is TGCGCCAGCAGCCAAGGAGCGGGCAGGGTCGCTGAAAAACTGTTTTTT. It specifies CASSQGAGRVAEKLFF.

CDR3 in DNA: TGCGCCAGCAGCGCTCCCCTAGCGGGGGGGCCGGAGCAGTTCTTC. It translates to CASSAPLAGGPEQFF. This chain connects TRBV5-1 to TRBJ2-1; TRBD2 matches 12 bases. The CDR3 is 15 residues long. The trim removed 4 bases at V and 10 bases at J, leaving 9 bases unmatched. In germline, CDR1 is SGHRS, CDR2 YFSETQ.

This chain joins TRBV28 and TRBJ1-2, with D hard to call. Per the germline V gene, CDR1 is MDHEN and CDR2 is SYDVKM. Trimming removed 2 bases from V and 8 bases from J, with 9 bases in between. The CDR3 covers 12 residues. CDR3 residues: CASSLIQSGYTF. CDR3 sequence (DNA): TGTGCCAGCAGTTTAATCCAGTCAGGCTACACCTTC.

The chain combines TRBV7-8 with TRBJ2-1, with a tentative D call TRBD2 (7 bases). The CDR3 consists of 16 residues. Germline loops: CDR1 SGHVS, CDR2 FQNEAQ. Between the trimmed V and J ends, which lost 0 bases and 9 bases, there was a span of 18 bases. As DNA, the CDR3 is TGTGCCAGCAGCTTAGCTTTGAGGGGGGGCCCAGGTGAGCAGTTCTTC. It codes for CASSLALRGGPGEQFF.

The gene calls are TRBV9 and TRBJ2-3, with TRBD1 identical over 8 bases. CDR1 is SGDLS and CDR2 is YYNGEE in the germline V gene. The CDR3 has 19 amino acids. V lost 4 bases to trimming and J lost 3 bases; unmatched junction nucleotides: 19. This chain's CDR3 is CASSLDFIDRGKRTDTQYF. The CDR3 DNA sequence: TGTGCCAGCAGCCTTGACTTCATCGACAGGGGAAAACGGACAGATACGCAGTATTTT.

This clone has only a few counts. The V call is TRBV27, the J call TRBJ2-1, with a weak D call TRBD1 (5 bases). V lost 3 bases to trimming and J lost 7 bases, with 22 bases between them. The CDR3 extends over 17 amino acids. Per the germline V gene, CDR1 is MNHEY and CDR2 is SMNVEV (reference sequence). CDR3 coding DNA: TGTGCCAGCAGTTTCCAGGGTGGATCGGAATTGGCGAATGAGCAGTTCTTC. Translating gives CASSFQGGSELANEQFF.

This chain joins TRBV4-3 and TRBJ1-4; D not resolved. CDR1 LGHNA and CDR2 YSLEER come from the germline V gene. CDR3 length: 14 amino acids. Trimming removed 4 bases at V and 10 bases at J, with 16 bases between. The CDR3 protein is CASSLRAAARKLFF. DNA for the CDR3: TGCGCCAGCAGCCTGCGGGCTGCGGCTAGAAAACTGTTTTTT.

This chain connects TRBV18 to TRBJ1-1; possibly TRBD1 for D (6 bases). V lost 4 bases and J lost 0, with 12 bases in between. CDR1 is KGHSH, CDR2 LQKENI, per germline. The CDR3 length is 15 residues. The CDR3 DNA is TGTGCCAGCTCACACAGGGTGGAATTGAACACTGAAGCTTTCTTT. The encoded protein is CASSHRVELNTEAFF.

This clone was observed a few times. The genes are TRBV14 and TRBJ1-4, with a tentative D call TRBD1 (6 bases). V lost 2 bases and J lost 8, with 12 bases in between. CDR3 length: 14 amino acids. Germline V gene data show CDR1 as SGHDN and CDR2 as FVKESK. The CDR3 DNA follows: TGTGCCAGCAGCCAAAGGGCAGGGGACGAAAAACTGTTTTTT. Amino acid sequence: CASSQRAGDEKLFF. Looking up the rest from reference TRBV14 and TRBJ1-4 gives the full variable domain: EAGVTQFPSHSVIEKGQTVTLRCDPISGHDNLYWYRRVMGKEIKFLLHFVKESKQDESGMPNNRFLAERTGGTYSTLKVQPAELEDSGVYFCASSQRAGDEKLFFGSGTQLSVL.

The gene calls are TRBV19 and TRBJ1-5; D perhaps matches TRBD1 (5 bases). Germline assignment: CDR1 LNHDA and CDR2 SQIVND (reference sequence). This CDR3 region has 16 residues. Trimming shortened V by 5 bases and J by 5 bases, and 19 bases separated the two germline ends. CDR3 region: CASSLIRTRGYQPQHF. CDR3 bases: TGTGCCAGTAGTTTAATCCGGACAAGGGGCTATCAGCCCCAGCATTTT.

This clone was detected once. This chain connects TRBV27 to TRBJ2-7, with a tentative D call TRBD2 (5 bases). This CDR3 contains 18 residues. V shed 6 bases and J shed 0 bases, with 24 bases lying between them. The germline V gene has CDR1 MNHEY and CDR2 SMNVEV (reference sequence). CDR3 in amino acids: CASSPPLVRENPSYEQYF. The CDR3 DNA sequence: TGTGCCAGCAGCCCTCCCTTGGTGAGGGAGAACCCCTCCTACGAGCAGTACTTC.

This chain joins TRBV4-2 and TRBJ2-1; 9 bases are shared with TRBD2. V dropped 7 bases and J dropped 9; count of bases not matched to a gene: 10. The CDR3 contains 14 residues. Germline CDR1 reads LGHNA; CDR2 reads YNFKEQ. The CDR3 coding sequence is TGTGCCAGCATAGGGACTAGCCCCAATCCTGAGCAGTTCTTC. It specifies CASIGTSPNPEQFF.

The DNA for the CDR3 is TGTGCCAGCTCTAGTACGGGAGGGTATTCAGAAAAACTGTTTTTT. Protein: CASSSTGGYSEKLFF. The chain joins TRBV6-1 to TRBJ1-4; D gene uncertain. V shed 8 bases and J shed 8 bases, with 21 bases lying between them. The CDR3 spans 15 residues. Germline CDR1 and CDR2: MNHNS and SASEGT.

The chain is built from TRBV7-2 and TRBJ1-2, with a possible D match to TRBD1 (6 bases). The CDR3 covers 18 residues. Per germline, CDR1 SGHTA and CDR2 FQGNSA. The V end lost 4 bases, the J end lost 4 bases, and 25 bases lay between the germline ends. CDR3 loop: CASSSRGPPYSPRYGYTF. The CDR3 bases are TGTGCCAGCAGCTCCAGGGGACCCCCCTATTCTCCACGCTATGGCTACACCTTC.

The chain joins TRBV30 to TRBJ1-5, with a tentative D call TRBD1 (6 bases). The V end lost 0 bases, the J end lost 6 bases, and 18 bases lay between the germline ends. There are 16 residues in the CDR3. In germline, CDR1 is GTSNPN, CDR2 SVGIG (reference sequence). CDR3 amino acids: CAWSVRPPGDGQPQHF. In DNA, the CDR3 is TGTGCCTGGAGTGTACGCCCCCCAGGGGACGGTCAGCCCCAGCATTTT.

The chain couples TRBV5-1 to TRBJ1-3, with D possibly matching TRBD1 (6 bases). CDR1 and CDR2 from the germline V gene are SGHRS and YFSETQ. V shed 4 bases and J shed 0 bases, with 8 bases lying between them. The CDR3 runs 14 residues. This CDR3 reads CASSTGFSGNTIYF. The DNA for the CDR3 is TGCGCCAGCAGCACAGGGTTCTCTGGAAACACCATATATTTT.

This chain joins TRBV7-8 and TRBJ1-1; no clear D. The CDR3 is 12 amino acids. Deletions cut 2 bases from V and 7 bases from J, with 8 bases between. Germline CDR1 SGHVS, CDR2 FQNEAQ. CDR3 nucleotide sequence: TGTGCCAGCAGCTTAACGGGAGTTGAAGCTTTCTTT. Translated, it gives CASSLTGVEAFF. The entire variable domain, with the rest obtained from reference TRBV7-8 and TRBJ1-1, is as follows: GAGVSQSPRYKVAKRGQDVALRCDPISGHVSLFWYQQALGQGPEFLTYFQNEAQLDKSGLPSDRFFAERPEGSVSTLKIQRTQQEDSAVYLCASSLTGVEAFFGQGTRLTVV.

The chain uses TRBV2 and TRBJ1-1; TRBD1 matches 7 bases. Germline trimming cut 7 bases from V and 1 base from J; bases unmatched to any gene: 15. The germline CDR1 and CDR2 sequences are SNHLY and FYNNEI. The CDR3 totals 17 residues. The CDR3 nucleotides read TGTGCCAGCACCCCATGGACAGGCGATACCCCGAACACTGAAGCTTTCTTT. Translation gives CASTPWTGDTPNTEAFF.

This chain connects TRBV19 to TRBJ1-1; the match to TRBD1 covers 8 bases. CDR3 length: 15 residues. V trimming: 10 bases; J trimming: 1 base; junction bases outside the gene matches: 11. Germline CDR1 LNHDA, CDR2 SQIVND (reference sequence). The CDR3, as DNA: TGTGCCACATTCAGGGGGCGCCCATCGAACACTGAAGCTTTCTTT. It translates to CATFRGRPSNTEAFF.

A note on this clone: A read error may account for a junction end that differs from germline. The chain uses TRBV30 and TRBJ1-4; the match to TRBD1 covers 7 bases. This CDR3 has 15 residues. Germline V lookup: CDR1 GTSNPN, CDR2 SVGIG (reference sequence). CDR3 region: CAWSVKRRGRESRVF. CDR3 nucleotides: TGTGCCTGGAGTGTCAAGAGGAGGGGGCGCGAGTCCCGGGTTTTT.

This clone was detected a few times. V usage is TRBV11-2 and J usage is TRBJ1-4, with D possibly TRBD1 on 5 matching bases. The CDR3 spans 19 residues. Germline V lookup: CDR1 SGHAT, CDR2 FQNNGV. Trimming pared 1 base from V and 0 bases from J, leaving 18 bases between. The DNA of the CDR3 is TGTGCCAGCAGCTTAGTCTACCCCCTTCTAGGGGCAACTAATGAAAAACTGTTTTTT. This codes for CASSLVYPLLGATNEKLFF.

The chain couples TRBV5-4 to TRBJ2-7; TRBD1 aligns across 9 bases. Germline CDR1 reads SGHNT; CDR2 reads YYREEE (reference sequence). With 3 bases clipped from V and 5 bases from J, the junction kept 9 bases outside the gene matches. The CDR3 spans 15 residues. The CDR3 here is CASSSYRDRVHEQYF. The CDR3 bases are TGTGCCAGCAGCTCGTACCGGGACAGGGTCCACGAGCAGTACTTC.

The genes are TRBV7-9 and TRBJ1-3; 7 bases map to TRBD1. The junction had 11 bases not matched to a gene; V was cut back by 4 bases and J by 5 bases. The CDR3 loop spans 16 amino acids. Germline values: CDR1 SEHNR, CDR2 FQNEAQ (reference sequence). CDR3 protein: CASSSTGDRWRNTIYF. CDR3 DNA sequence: TGTGCCAGCAGCTCCACGGGGGACAGATGGAGAAACACCATATATTTT.

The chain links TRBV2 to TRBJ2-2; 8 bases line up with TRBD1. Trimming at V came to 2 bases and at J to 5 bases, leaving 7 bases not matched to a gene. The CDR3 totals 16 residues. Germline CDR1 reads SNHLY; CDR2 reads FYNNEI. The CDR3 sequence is CASSERQGWNTGELFF. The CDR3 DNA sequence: TGTGCCAGCAGTGAAAGACAGGGGTGGAATACCGGGGAGCTGTTTTTT.

The CDR3 bases are TGTGCCAGCAGCTTATGGGCAGGGGGTATCTATGGCTACACCTTC. Its protein product is CASSLWAGGIYGYTF. The rearrangement joins TRBV7-2 to TRBJ1-2; TRBD1 matches 7 bases. Germline V lookup: CDR1 SGHTA, CDR2 FQGNSA. The CDR3 is 15 residues long. J gave up 4 bases and V 2 bases, and 7 bases lay outside the gene matches. Combining the CDR3 with reference TRBV7-2 and TRBJ1-2 gives the whole variable domain GAGVSQSPSNKVTEKGKDVELRCDPISGHTALYWYRQSLGQGLEFLIYFQGNSAPDKSGLPSDRFSAERTGGSVSTLTIQRTQQEDSAVYLCASSLWAGGIYGYTFGSGTRLTVV.

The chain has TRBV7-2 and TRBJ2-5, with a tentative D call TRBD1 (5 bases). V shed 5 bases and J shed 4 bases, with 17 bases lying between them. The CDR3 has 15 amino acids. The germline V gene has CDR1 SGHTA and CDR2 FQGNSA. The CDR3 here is CASSPPKGLGETQYF. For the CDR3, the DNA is TGTGCCAGCAGCCCCCCAAAGGGGTTGGGAGAGACCCAGTACTTC.

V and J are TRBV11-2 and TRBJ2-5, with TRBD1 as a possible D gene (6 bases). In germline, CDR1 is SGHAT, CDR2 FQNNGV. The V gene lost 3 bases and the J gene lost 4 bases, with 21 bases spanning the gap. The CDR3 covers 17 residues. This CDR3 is CASSFSGAGREVETQYF. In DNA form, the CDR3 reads TGTGCCAGCAGCTTTTCAGGGGCGGGTCGCGAGGTAGAGACCCAGTACTTC.

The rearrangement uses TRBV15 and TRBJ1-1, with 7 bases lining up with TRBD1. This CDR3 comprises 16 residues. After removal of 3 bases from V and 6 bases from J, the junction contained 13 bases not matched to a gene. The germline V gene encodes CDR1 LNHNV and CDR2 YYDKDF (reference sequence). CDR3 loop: CATSRGPGTEFPEAFF. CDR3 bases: TGTGCCACCAGCAGGGGTCCCGGGACAGAATTTCCTGAAGCTTTCTTT.

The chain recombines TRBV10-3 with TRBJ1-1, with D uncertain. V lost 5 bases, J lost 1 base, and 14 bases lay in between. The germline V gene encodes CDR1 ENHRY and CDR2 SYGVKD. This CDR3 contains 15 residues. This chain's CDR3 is CAISPSARENTEAFF. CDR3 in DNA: TGTGCCATCAGTCCATCTGCGAGGGAGAACACTGAAGCTTTCTTT.